This T cell receptor (beta chain) derives from a study of T-cell memory formation after mild COVID-19. In the study overall: TCR clusters largely stayed donor specific.

Notes on this clonotype: The antigen remains undetermined.

The CDR3 loop spans 16 amino acids. The germline CDR1 and CDR2 sequences are SGHRS and YFSETQ. Trimming took 4 bases from V and 3 from J, leaving 17 bases between them. In TCRdb, the 5' RACE reads were re-called with MiXCR into one record per CDR3 protein. The sample records 560,000 or so distinct CDR3 sequences, approximately 15% being singletons. Study-level results: Some clones that responded were present in memory (sampled pre-infection), which suggests cross-reactive memory joined. Mainly CM and EM harbored the contracting CD4+ clones; mainly EMRA harbored the CD8+ ones.

The clonotype comes from an adult woman who had mild COVID-19 (a few samples of this study predate the infection). Cell type and time point are not known. The chain uses TRBV5-1 and TRBJ2-1; no clear D. Sequenced input: PBMCs or a T cell subset sorted from them (not recorded which). The CDR3 protein is CASSPRSAVLYNEQFF. The DNA for the CDR3 is TGCGCCAGCAGCCCCCGGAGCGCGGTTCTCTACAATGAGCAGTTCTTC.